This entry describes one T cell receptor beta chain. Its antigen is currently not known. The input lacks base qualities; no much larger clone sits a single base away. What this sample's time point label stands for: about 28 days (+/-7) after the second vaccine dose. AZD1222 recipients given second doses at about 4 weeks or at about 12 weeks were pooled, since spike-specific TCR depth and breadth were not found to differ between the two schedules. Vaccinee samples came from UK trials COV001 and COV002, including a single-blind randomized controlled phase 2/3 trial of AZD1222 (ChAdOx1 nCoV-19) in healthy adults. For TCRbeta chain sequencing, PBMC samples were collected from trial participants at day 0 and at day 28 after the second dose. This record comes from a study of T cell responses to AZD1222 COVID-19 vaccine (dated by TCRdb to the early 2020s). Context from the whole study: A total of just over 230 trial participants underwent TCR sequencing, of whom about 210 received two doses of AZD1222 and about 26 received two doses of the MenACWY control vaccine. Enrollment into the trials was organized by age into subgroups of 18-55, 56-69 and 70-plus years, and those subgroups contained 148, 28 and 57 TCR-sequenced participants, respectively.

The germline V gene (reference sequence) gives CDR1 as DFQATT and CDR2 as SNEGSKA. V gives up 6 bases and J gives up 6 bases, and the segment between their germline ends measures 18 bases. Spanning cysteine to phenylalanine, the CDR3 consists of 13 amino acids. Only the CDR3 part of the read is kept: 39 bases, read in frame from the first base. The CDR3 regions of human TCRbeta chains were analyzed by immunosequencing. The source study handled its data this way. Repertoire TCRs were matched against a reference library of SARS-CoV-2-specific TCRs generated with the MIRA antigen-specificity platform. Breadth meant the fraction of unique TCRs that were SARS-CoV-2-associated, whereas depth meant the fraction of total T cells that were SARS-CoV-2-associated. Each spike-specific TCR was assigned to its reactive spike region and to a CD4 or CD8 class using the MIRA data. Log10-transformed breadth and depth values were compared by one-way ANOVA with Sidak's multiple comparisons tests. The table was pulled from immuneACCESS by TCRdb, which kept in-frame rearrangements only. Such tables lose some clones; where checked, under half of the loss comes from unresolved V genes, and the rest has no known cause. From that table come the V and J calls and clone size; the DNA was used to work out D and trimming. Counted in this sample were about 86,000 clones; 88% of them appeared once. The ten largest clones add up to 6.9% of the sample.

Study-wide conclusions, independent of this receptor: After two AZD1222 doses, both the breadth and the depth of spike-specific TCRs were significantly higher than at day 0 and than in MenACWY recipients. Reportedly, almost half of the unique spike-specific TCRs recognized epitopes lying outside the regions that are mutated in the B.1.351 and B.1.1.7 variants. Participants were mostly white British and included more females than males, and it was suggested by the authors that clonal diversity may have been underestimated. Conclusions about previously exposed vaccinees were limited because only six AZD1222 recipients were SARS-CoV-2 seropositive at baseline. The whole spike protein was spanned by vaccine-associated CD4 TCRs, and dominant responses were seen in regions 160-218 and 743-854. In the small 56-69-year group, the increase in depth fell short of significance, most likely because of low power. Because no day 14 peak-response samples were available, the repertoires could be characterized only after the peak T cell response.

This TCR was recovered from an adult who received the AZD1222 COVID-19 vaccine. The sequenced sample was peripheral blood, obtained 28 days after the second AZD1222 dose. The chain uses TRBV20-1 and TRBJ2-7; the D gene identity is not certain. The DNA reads TGCAGTGCCAGTGGGCAGGCTGTCTCCGAGCAGTACTTC. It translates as CSASGQAVSEQYF.